The clone carrying this TCR beta chain was observed a handful of times. The record originates from a study of T cells of healthy individuals. The CDR3 consists of 13 residues. With 5 bases removed from V and 4 bases from J, the gap between germline ends came to 9 bases. Germline CDR1 SNHLY, CDR2 FYNNEI. A single record per CDR3 protein comes from TCRdb applying MiXCR to the 5' RACE reads. The sample has about 60,000 distinct CDR3 sequences, 15% to 20% seen once. The J gene is TRBJ1-5, the V gene TRBV2, with D tentatively TRBD1 (6 bases). The source of this sequence is a human donor in good health. CDR3 sequence reads: CASSWTENQPQHF. CDR3 coding DNA: TGTGCCAGCAGTTGGACAGAGAATCAGCCCCAGCATTTT.